The 27 T cell receptor beta chains given below trace back to one sample, sequenced in a study of shared clonotypes between healthy human individuals. Sequencing used immunoSEQ multiplex PCR; TCRdb keeps in-frame clones, though not all of them. This sample carries some 580,000 clones, around 97% of them seen once, and the ten largest clones take about 0.06%. Sequencing was carried out using naive CD4+ T cells sorted from blood. The subset denotes: CD45RA+ positively selected. These TCRs come from a woman aged 25 to 39 in good health.

The chain has TRBV18 and TRBJ1-5; tentatively, D is TRBD1 (5 bases). Germline assignment: CDR1 KGHSH and CDR2 LQKENI. V was shortened by 3 bases and J by 2 bases, with 14 bases between the two germline ends. This CDR3 has 16 amino acids. CDR3 in amino acids: CASSPGGRIGNQPQHF. As DNA, the CDR3 is TGTGCCAGCTCACCCGGGGGTAGGATAGGCAATCAGCCCCAGCATTTT. Filled out from reference TRBV18 and TRBJ1-5, the complete variable domain reads NAGVMQNPRHLVRRRGQEARLRCSPMKGHSHVYWYRQLPEEGLKFMVYLQKENIIDESGMPKERFSAEFPKEGPSILRIQQVVRGDSAAYFCASSPGGRIGNQPQHFGDGTRLSIL.

The V and J genes are TRBV7-2 and TRBJ1-5; TRBD1 agrees at 7 bases. In germline, CDR1 is SGHTA, CDR2 FQGNSA. CDR3 length: 14 amino acids. Trimming removed 5 bases from V and 5 bases from J; junction bases left unmatched: 6. CDR3 nucleotide sequence: TGTGCCAGCAGCAAAGACAGGGAATATCAGCCCCAGCATTTT. It is translated as CASSKDREYQPQHF.

The chain is built from TRBV4-1 and TRBJ2-3; D remains unclear. V was clipped by 3 bases and J by 3 bases, with 13 bases between them. The CDR3 is 15 residues long. Germline V CDR1 and CDR2: MGHRA, YSYEKL. The DNA of the CDR3 is TGCGCCAGCAGCCACCCCGGGCCTAATACAGATACGCAGTATTTT. Translating it yields CASSHPGPNTDTQYF.

CDR3 bases: TGTGCCTGGACAAGCGGGAGCCAAGAGACCCAGTACTTC. It specifies CAWTSGSQETQYF. This chain joins TRBV30 and TRBJ2-5, with 8 bases matching TRBD2. This CDR3 is built from 13 residues. Germline CDR1 is GTSNPN and CDR2 is SVGIG (reference sequence). The junction had 2 bases not matched to a gene; V was cut back by 4 bases and J by 1 base.

This sequence joins TRBV10-1 and TRBJ2-7; unclear D gene. This CDR3 contains 13 residues. Germline V gene sequence: CDR1 WNHNN, CDR2 SYGVQD (reference sequence). V shed 0 bases and J shed 6 bases, with 9 bases lying between them. CDR3 bases: TGCGCCAGCAGTGAGTCGATTTTCGGCGAGCAGTACTTC. This gives the protein CASSESIFGEQYF.

This clone was seen once. This CDR3 is also generated by other DNA sequences in the sample. The rearrangement uses TRBV29-1 and TRBJ2-5; D gene unclear. The germline CDR1 and CDR2 sequences are SQVTM and ANQGSEA. This CDR3 comprises 9 residues. The ends were cut back, 3 bases at V and 5 bases at J, with 1 base in the middle. This CDR3 is CSVEETQYF. The CDR3 nucleotides are TGCAGCGTTGAGGAGACCCAGTACTTC.

J is TRBJ1-3 and V is TRBV7-9, with unresolved D. The CDR3 runs to 14 residues. CDR1 is SEHNR, CDR2 FQNEAQ, per germline (reference sequence). Between the trimmed V and J ends, which lost 5 bases and 4 bases, there was a span of 12 bases. The CDR3 DNA reads TGTGCCAGCAGCCCCCTTACGGGGGGAAACACCATATATTTT. It specifies CASSPLTGGNTIYF.

The CDR3 DNA follows: TGTGCCTGGAGTGTAAGGTACTCCTACAATGAGCAGTTCTTC. Translating gives CAWSVRYSYNEQFF. The genes are TRBV30 and TRBJ2-1; no reliable D call. CDR1 and CDR2 (germline): GTSNPN, SVGIG (reference sequence). The CDR3 has 14 amino acids. Trimming removed 0 bases at V and 0 bases at J, with 6 bases between.

The chain employs TRBV29-1 and TRBJ2-7, with TRBD2 as a possible D gene (6 bases). Germline-derived CDR1 and CDR2 are SQVTM and ANQGSEA. Trimming took off 0 bases at V and 8 bases at J, with 23 bases between the two ends. The CDR3 consists of 16 residues. The CDR3 DNA follows: TGCAGCGTTGAAGATGGAGGGACCGCATTAAGTGGTAAGCAGTACTTC. Residues: CSVEDGGTALSGKQYF.

The chain has TRBV4-1 and TRBJ2-1; 10 bases match TRBD2. The CDR3 consists of 18 residues. V shed 3 bases and J 4 bases; nucleotides not matched to a gene: 12. Germline V gene data show CDR1 as MGHRA and CDR2 as YSYEKL. CDR3 loop: CASSQLAGAGGMYNEQFF. The CDR3 DNA sequence: TGCGCCAGCAGCCAGCTAGCGGGAGCGGGGGGAATGTACAATGAGCAGTTCTTC.

In the case of this clone: The sample carries other DNA sequences with the same CDR3. The chain combines TRBV6-6 with TRBJ2-7, with 10 bases aligning to TRBD2. Germline-derived CDR1 and CDR2 are MNHNY and SVGAGI (reference sequence). V dropped 3 bases and J dropped 3; count of bases not matched to a gene: 8. The CDR3 is made up of 16 amino acids. The CDR3 is CASSYRKSGRVYEQYF. In DNA, the CDR3 is TGTGCCAGCAGTTATAGGAAAAGCGGGAGGGTCTACGAGCAGTACTTC.

The chain is built from TRBV7-9 and TRBJ2-3; TRBD1 agrees at 9 bases. Trimming at V came to 6 bases and at J to 0 bases, leaving 1 base not matched to a gene. CDR1 and CDR2 from the germline V gene are SEHNR and FQNEAQ (reference sequence). The CDR3 length is 14 residues. The CDR3 DNA is TGTGCCAGCAGGGGACAGGGTAGCACAGATACGCAGTATTTT. Amino acid sequence: CASRGQGSTDTQYF. Full variable domain (rest looked up from reference TRBV7-9 and TRBJ2-3): DTGVSQNPRHKITKRGQNVTFRCDPISEHNRLYWYRQTLGQGPEFLTYFQNEAQLEKSRLLSDRFSAERPKGSFSTLEIQRTEQGDSAMYLCASRGQGSTDTQYFGPGTRLTVL.

V usage is TRBV19 and J usage is TRBJ1-1; D not certain. This CDR3 has 16 residues. Germline V lookup: CDR1 LNHDA, CDR2 SQIVND (reference sequence). V lost 5 bases to trimming and J lost 4 bases, with 20 bases between them. The CDR3 is CASSWQSRSGFTEAFF. The DNA for the CDR3 is TGTGCCAGTAGTTGGCAGAGCCGTAGCGGGTTCACTGAAGCTTTCTTT. The entire variable domain, with the rest obtained from reference TRBV19 and TRBJ1-1, is as follows: DGGITQSPKYLFRKEGQNVTLSCEQNLNHDAMYWYRQDPGQGLRLIYYSQIVNDFQKGDIAEGYSVSREKKESFPLTVTSAQKNPTAFYLCASSWQSRSGFTEAFFGQGTRLTVV.

With respect to this clone: Relative to the germline gene, one junction end is altered; a read error may explain this. The chain carries TRBV6-5 and TRBJ2-7; 7 bases align to TRBD1. The CDR3 spans 15 residues. Looked up from germline, CDR1 is MNHEY and CDR2 is SVGAGI. For the CDR3, the DNA is TGTGCCATCAGTAGGGCGACAGGGAGCTCCTACGAGCAGTACTTC. Its protein is CAISRATGSSYEQYF.

The chain links TRBV6-6 to TRBJ1-2; D is unclear. Germline CDR1 and CDR2: MNHNY and SVGAGI (reference sequence). V was cut by 3 bases and J by 1 base, with 12 bases left in between. CDR3 length: 15 residues. CDR3 DNA: TGTGCCAGCAGTTATTCCGCCGGAGATAACTATGGCTACACCTTC. Protein: CASSYSAGDNYGYTF.

As to this clone: Within the sample, other DNA sequences also encode this same CDR3. The chain recombines TRBV28 with TRBJ2-7; D not resolved. Trimming shortened V by 1 base and J by 6 bases, and 7 bases separated the two germline ends. The CDR3 has 12 residues. The V gene's germline CDR1 is MDHEN and CDR2 SYDVKM. In DNA, the CDR3 is TGTGCCAGCAGTTTATCCGGGTTCGAGCAGTACTTC. Its translation: CASSLSGFEQYF.

This chain links TRBV29-1 with TRBJ2-3; D gene unclear. The CDR3 spans 13 residues. The germline V and J ends were trimmed by 5 bases and 3 bases, with 12 bases remaining between them. Germline CDR1 reads SQVTM; CDR2 reads ANQGSEA. The CDR3 DNA is TGCAGCGTTCCCCTGGCGAGTACAGATACGCAGTATTTT. Encoded protein: CSVPLASTDTQYF.

The V call is TRBV29-1, the J call TRBJ1-1; D perhaps matches TRBD1 (6 bases). In germline, CDR1 is SQVTM, CDR2 ANQGSEA. CDR3 length equals 17 residues. V shed 2 bases and J shed 3 bases, with 22 bases lying between them. CDR3 in amino acids: CSVESLGANAMDTEAFF. DNA for the CDR3: TGCAGCGTTGAATCGTTGGGGGCTAACGCGATGGACACTGAAGCTTTCTTT.

J is TRBJ2-7 and V is TRBV6-5; D might be TRBD1 or TRBD2, each matching 6 bases. The V end lost 2 bases, the J end lost 3 bases, and 17 bases lay between the germline ends. Germline CDR1 MNHEY, CDR2 SVGAGI. This CDR3 is 16 amino acids long. The chain's CDR3 is CASSYDRGQGDYEQYF. The CDR3 DNA is TGTGCCAGCAGTTACGACCGGGGGCAGGGAGACTACGAGCAGTACTTC.

The chain is built from TRBV6-5 and TRBJ2-7, with 7 bases matching TRBD1. CDR1 and CDR2 (germline): MNHEY, SVGAGI. J gave up 3 bases and V 5 bases, and 7 bases lay outside the gene matches. This CDR3 is 14 amino acids long. The CDR3 region is CASSPPGQSYEQYF. As DNA, the CDR3 is TGTGCCAGCAGTCCTCCGGGACAGAGCTACGAGCAGTACTTC.

V usage is TRBV28 and J usage is TRBJ1-6, with D perhaps matching TRBD1 (5 bases). Germline values: CDR1 MDHEN, CDR2 SYDVKM. The CDR3 runs 14 residues. V was pared by 2 bases and J by 8 bases, with 10 bases between. In DNA form, the CDR3 reads TGTGCCAGCAGTTTAGGGGGTATGGATTCACCCCTCCACTTT. Translation gives CASSLGGMDSPLHF.

The gene calls are TRBV4-1 and TRBJ2-7; the match to TRBD2 covers 9 bases. CDR1 and CDR2 (germline): MGHRA, YSYEKL. V shed 0 bases and J 4 bases; nucleotides not matched to a gene: 10. The CDR3 loop spans 17 amino acids. In nucleotides, the CDR3 is TGCGCCAGCAGCCAAGAATGGTTTGGGGCGGGAGGGTACGAGCAGTACTTC. Protein sequence: CASSQEWFGAGGYEQYF.

The rearrangement links TRBV6-8 to TRBJ2-7; no reliable D call. V shed 7 bases and J shed 2 bases, with 6 bases lying between them. CDR1 MNHGY and CDR2 SAAAGT come from the germline V gene. This CDR3 region has 11 residues. The CDR3 here is CASNQTYEQYF. The CDR3 nucleotides are TGTGCCAGCAACCAGACCTACGAGCAGTACTTC.

This rearrangement joins TRBV2 to TRBJ2-2; 10 positions match TRBD2. After removal of 6 bases from V and 4 bases from J, the junction contained 8 bases not matched to a gene. The CDR3 is 16 amino acids. Germline CDR1 and CDR2: SNHLY and FYNNEI. As DNA, the CDR3 is TGTGCCAGCAGAGTGCTAGCGGGAGTAGGCACCGGGGAGCTGTTTTTT. It codes for CASRVLAGVGTGELFF.

The gene calls are TRBV15 and TRBJ1-2, with D possibly matching TRBD1 (6 bases). Trimming stripped 3 bases from V and 2 bases from J, with 22 bases between. Germline CDR1 is LNHNV and CDR2 is YYDKDF (reference sequence). The CDR3 runs to 18 residues. The chain's CDR3 is CATSSIQGSGYRNYGYTF. CDR3 in DNA: TGTGCCACCAGCAGCATACAGGGTTCTGGGTATAGAAACTATGGCTACACCTTC. Using reference TRBV15 and TRBJ1-2 for the parts outside the CDR3, the full variable domain is DAMVIQNPRYQVTQFGKPVTLSCSQTLNHNVMYWYQQKSSQAPKLLFHYYDKDFNNEADTPDNFQSRRPNTSFCFLDIRSPGLGDTAMYLCATSSIQGSGYRNYGYTFGSGTRLTVV.

This clone was counted a single time. The V and J genes are TRBV6-1 and TRBJ2-7; TRBD1 or TRBD2 may be the D gene (5 bases each). The V gene lost 0 bases and the J gene lost 0 bases, with 12 bases spanning the gap. Germline V gene data show CDR1 as MNHNS and CDR2 as SASEGT. This CDR3 region has 16 residues. CDR3: CASSEATGGSSYEQYF. The CDR3 DNA reads as TGTGCCAGCAGTGAAGCCACTGGGGGATCCTCCTACGAGCAGTACTTC.

This CDR3 reads CASSLDGRPSTDTQYF. The CDR3 nucleotides read TGTGCCAGCAGCTTGGACGGGAGGCCGAGCACAGATACGCAGTATTTT. V is TRBV5-4 and J is TRBJ2-3; 7 nucleotides align to TRBD2. V was pared by 0 bases and J by 0 bases, with 4 bases of the junction left unmatched. Germline CDR1 reads SGHNT; CDR2 reads YYREEE (reference sequence). This CDR3 comprises 16 residues.